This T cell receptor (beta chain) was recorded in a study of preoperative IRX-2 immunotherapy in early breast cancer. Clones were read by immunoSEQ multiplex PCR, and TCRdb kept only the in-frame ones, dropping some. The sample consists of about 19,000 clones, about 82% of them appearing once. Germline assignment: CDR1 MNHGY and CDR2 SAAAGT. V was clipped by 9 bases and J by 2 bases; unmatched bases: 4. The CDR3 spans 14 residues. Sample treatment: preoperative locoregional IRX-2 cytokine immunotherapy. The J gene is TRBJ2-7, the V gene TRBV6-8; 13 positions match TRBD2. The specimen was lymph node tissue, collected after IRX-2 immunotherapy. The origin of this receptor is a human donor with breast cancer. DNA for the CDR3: TGTGCCAGTACTACTAGCGGGAGGGCCTACGAGCAGTACTTC. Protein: CASTTSGRAYEQYF.